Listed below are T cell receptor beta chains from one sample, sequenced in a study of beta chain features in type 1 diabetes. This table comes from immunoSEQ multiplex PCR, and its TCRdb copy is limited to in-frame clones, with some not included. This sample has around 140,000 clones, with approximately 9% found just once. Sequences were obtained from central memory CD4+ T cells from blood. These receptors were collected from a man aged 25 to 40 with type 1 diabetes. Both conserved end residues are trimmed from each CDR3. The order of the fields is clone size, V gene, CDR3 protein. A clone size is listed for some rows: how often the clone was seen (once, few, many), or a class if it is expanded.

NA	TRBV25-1	ASSGQGALYEQY
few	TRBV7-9	ASSEKGTGVTDTQY
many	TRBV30	AWSTGGGYGYT
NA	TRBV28	ATFVRGQETQY
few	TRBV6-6	ASSYSGGDQPQH
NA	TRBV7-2	ASSPHPGPQGTQY
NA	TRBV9	ASGEQGSPGELF
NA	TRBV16	ASSQERNYGYT
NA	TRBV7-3	ASSSQGAGKNEQF
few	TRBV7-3	ASSYRGSGETEEQF
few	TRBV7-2	ASSSSKAAGVETQY
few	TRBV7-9	ASSATVLYGYT
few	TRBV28	ASSSADSSYEQY
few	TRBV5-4	ASGNAGATSYEQY
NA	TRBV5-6	ASSFGVPYNEQF
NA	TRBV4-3	ASSQKALPEGGYGYT
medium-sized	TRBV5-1	ASSLMASGGNEQF
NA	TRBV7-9	ASSEGTGSYEQY
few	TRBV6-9	ASSYPGGGHEQY
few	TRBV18	ASSPDWGRQSPLH
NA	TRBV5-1	ASSRGDTDTQY
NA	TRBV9	ASSVSISGTEAF